Each of the 28 T cell receptor beta chains below was sequenced from the same sample in a study of early stage breast cancer tumors. TCRdb keeps only in-frame clones here, not all; method: immunoSEQ multiplex PCR. The profile covers 45,000 to 65,000 clones, with around 80% appearing a single time and about 3.4% taken by the ten largest. Sequenced input: blood. These receptors originate from a person aged 35 to 50 with breast cancer.

This clone was counted once. This chain connects TRBV19 to TRBJ2-3; D not resolved. The CDR3 is 14 amino acids. V lost 6 bases to trimming and J lost 2 bases, with 12 bases between them. Germline lookup yields CDR1 LNHDA and CDR2 SQIVND (reference sequence). Written as DNA, the CDR3 is TGTGCCAGTAGCCCGGGCGTGACCACAGATACGCAGTATTTT. Translating it yields CASSPGVTTDTQYF.

The V call is TRBV19, the J call TRBJ2-7; 9 bases match TRBD1. Germline CDR1 and CDR2: LNHDA and SQIVND (reference sequence). This CDR3 contains 15 residues. V was pared by 1 base and J by 5 bases, with 6 bases of the junction left unmatched. The CDR3 DNA follows: TGTGCCAGTAGTATAGGGACAGGGGTCCGTCACGAGCAGTACTTC. It translates to CASSIGTGVRHEQYF.

This clone showed up just a few times. This CDR3 is CASRGTGEEKLFF. In DNA, the CDR3 is TGTGCCAGCAGGGGGACAGGGGAAGAAAAACTGTTTTTT. V is TRBV7-9 and J is TRBJ1-4; 10 nucleotides agree with TRBD1. The J segment lost 8 bases and the V segment lost 6 bases, leaving 3 bases of the junction unmatched. CDR1 and CDR2 from the germline V gene are SEHNR and FQNEAQ (reference sequence). This CDR3 is built from 13 residues.

The chain recombines TRBV5-1 with TRBJ1-2, with 7 positions matching TRBD1. Germline CDR1 is SGHRS and CDR2 is YFSETQ. The CDR3 has 14 residues. The trim removed 4 bases at V and 8 bases at J, leaving 11 bases unmatched. CDR3 bases: TGCGCCAGCAGCATGACAGGGAAGGTCGACGGCTACACCTTC. Protein: CASSMTGKVDGYTF.

The chain employs TRBV7-2 and TRBJ1-5, with a tentative D call TRBD1 (5 bases). Trimming pared 4 bases from V and 1 base from J, leaving 11 bases between. This CDR3 contains 15 residues. Germline V gene lookup returns CDR1 SGHTA and CDR2 FQGNSA. The CDR3 sequence: CASSSFRDSNQPQHF. The CDR3 DNA reads as TGTGCCAGCAGCTCGTTCCGGGACAGCAATCAGCCCCAGCATTTT.

About this clone: The junction does not match germline at one end; this may be a read error. V is TRBV7-7 and J is TRBJ1-5, with D maybe TRBD1 (6 bases). CDR3 size: 11 residues. The germline CDR1 and CDR2 sequences are SSHAT and FNYEAQ (reference sequence). DNA of the CDR3: TGTGCTAGCAGGCTAAGGGGGTCCCAGCATTTT. It encodes CASRLRGSQHF.

The chain joins TRBV10-2 to TRBJ2-7, with 8 bases aligning to TRBD2. The ends lost 6 bases at V and 7 bases at J; junction bases unmatched: 11. Germline V gene data show CDR1 as WSHSY and CDR2 as SAAADI. The CDR3 is 14 residues long. CDR3 nucleotides: TGCGCCAGCAGCCTCGCACTAGCGGCGGGGGAGCAGTACTTC. As protein: CASSLALAAGEQYF.

The chain couples TRBV18 to TRBJ2-1; 10 bases agree with TRBD2. Germline V gene lookup returns CDR1 KGHSH and CDR2 LQKENI. The CDR3 extends over 16 amino acids. Unmatched junction bases numbered 7, after V lost 3 bases and J lost 5 bases. The CDR3 loop is CASSPRTGLAHNEQFF. Here the CDR3 DNA reads TGTGCCAGCTCACCCCGAACGGGACTAGCGCACAATGAGCAGTTCTTC.

CDR3 loop: CASSQLSQGNTEAFF. Written as DNA, the CDR3 is TGCGCCAGCAGCCAACTCTCACAGGGGAACACTGAAGCTTTCTTT. The chain links TRBV4-1 to TRBJ1-1, with D maybe TRBD1 (6 bases). Germline V CDR1 and CDR2: MGHRA, YSYEKL. V lost 2 bases and J 1 base, leaving 11 bases between the germline ends. This CDR3 has 15 amino acids.

DNA for the CDR3: TGTGCCAGCAGCCCTAGCGGGAGGGCCCTCGGTACGCAGTATTTT. It codes for CASSPSGRALGTQYF. V usage is TRBV5-4 and J usage is TRBJ2-3; 12 bases are shared with TRBD2. Germline V lookup: CDR1 SGHNT, CDR2 YYREEE (reference sequence). Unmatched junction bases numbered 8, after V lost 4 bases and J lost 8 bases. CDR3 length equals 15 residues.

The rearrangement joins TRBV2 to TRBJ2-2; no reliable D call. There are 15 residues in the CDR3. Germline CDR1 reads SNHLY; CDR2 reads FYNNEI. V shed 2 bases and J shed 0 bases, with 7 bases lying between them. Written as DNA, the CDR3 is TGTGCCAGCAGTGAAAGGCAGACGAACACCGGGGAGCTGTTTTTT. This encodes CASSERQTNTGELFF.

CDR3 sequence (DNA): TGCGCCAGCAGCTTGGAAGGGTATGGGGCCAAAAACATTCAGTACTTC. This encodes CASSLEGYGAKNIQYF. This chain uses TRBV5-1 with TRBJ2-4; D call uncertain. Looked up from germline, CDR1 is SGHRS and CDR2 is YFSETQ. With 0 bases removed from V and 1 base from J, the gap between germline ends came to 11 bases. This CDR3 is 16 amino acids long.

The chain uses TRBV27 and TRBJ1-2, with 10 bases that match TRBD1. CDR1 MNHEY and CDR2 SMNVEV come from the germline V gene (reference sequence). V shed 5 bases and J 4 bases; nucleotides not matched to a gene: 10. CDR3 length: 16 amino acids. The CDR3 spells CASSRRGTGVFYGYTF. The CDR3 DNA follows: TGTGCCAGCAGTCGGCGGGGGACAGGGGTTTTCTATGGCTACACCTTC.

V usage is TRBV11-2 and J usage is TRBJ2-7; 9 bases map to TRBD2. With V trimmed by 0 bases and J by 4 bases, 1 base remained unmatched. Germline loops: CDR1 SGHAT, CDR2 FQNNGV. This CDR3 comprises 14 residues. This CDR3 reads CASSLETSGYEQYF. The CDR3, as DNA: TGTGCCAGCAGCTTAGAGACTAGCGGTTACGAGCAGTACTTC.

V usage is TRBV19 and J usage is TRBJ2-6, with D tentatively TRBD1 (5 bases). Trimming took 3 bases from V and 3 from J, leaving 15 bases between them. This CDR3 contains 17 residues. CDR1 is LNHDA and CDR2 is SQIVND in the germline V gene (reference sequence). The CDR3 protein is CASSIRQGRLGANVLTF. CDR3 coding DNA: TGTGCCAGTAGTATTCGCCAGGGTAGACTTGGGGCCAACGTCCTGACTTTC.

The DNA of the CDR3 is TGCGCCAGCAGCTTGGGACTCACAGGGGCTGGGGCCAACGTCCTGACTTTC. Its translation: CASSLGLTGAGANVLTF. The chain recombines TRBV5-1 with TRBJ2-6, with 7 bases aligning to TRBD1. The V and J ends lost 0 bases and 2 bases, in that order; junction bases with no gene match: 5. CDR1 and CDR2 from the germline V gene are SGHRS and YFSETQ. CDR3 length: 17 amino acids.

V and J are TRBV5-4 and TRBJ1-1; no clear D gene. Trimming cost V 1 base and J 3 bases, with 10 bases left between them. The CDR3 loop spans 14 amino acids. Looked up from germline, CDR1 is SGHNT and CDR2 is YYREEE (reference sequence). CDR3 in DNA: TGTGCCAGCAGCTTGCCCTATCTAGACACTGAAGCTTTCTTT. Translation: CASSLPYLDTEAFF.

This chain links TRBV5-1 with TRBJ1-1, with D hard to call. The CDR3 sequence is 14 residues long. Per germline, CDR1 SGHRS and CDR2 YFSETQ. With 3 bases removed from V and 1 base from J, the gap between germline ends came to 10 bases. The CDR3 loop reads CASSSAQANTEAFF. In DNA form, the CDR3 reads TGCGCCAGCAGCTCGGCGCAGGCGAACACTGAAGCTTTCTTT.

The chain uses TRBV11-2 and TRBJ1-2; TRBD1 matches at 9 bases. Unmatched junction bases numbered 9, after V lost 0 bases and J lost 7 bases. CDR3 length equals 16 residues. From germline, CDR1 is SGHAT and CDR2 FQNNGV. Here the CDR3 reads CASSLDLGTGSGGYTF. Written as DNA, the CDR3 is TGTGCCAGCAGCTTAGACCTCGGGACAGGGTCTGGTGGCTACACCTTC.

The chain employs TRBV30 and TRBJ2-7; perhaps TRBD2 as D (5 bases). Germline CDR1 reads GTSNPN; CDR2 reads SVGIG (reference sequence). CDR3 size: 14 residues. Trimming shortened V by 0 bases and J by 6 bases, and 15 bases separated the two germline ends. The CDR3 coding sequence is TGTGCCTGGAGTGTCGGGGTGGGAACTTTCGAGCAGTACTTC. Protein: CAWSVGVGTFEQYF.

The rearrangement uses TRBV5-1 and TRBJ2-5; 8 bases align to TRBD2. V lost 4 bases, J lost 3 bases, and 14 bases stayed unmatched. The germline CDR1 and CDR2 sequences are SGHRS and YFSETQ. There are 17 residues in the CDR3. The CDR3 DNA reads TGCGCCAGCAGCATCGCCCGGGGGACGGGAGGGAAAGAGACCCAGTACTTC. Its protein is CASSIARGTGGKETQYF.

The chain joins TRBV6-5 to TRBJ1-5; 7 nucleotides align to TRBD1. V lost 6 bases to trimming and J lost 6 bases; unmatched junction nucleotides: 8. CDR1 and CDR2 from the germline V gene are MNHEY and SVGAGI. The CDR3 covers 14 residues. CDR3 in amino acids: CASSPQGSGQPQHF. CDR3 in DNA: TGTGCCAGCAGCCCACAGGGGAGTGGTCAGCCCCAGCATTTT.

This chain connects TRBV16 to TRBJ1-5, with TRBD1 matching over 9 bases. Germline V gene lookup returns CDR1 KGHSY and CDR2 FQNENV. The CDR3 runs to 15 residues. V lost 3 bases and J lost 4; bases outside the gene matches: 4. CDR3 DNA: TGTGCCAGCAGCCAGTCCGGGACAGGGAATCAGCCCCAGCATTTT. This codes for CASSQSGTGNQPQHF.

This clone has a handful of counts. The chain uses TRBV25-1 and TRBJ2-7, with D perhaps TRBD1 (5 bases). V dropped 6 bases and J dropped 4 bases, with 13 bases sitting between them. The CDR3 spans 13 residues. Germline lookup yields CDR1 MGHDK and CDR2 SYGVNS. The DNA for the CDR3 is TGTGCCAGCAGCGACAGTCTCGGATACGAGCAGTACTTC. Amino acid sequence: CASSDSLGYEQYF.

V and J are TRBV27 and TRBJ2-1; 7 nucleotides align to TRBD2. The CDR3 runs 16 residues. CDR1 and CDR2 from the germline V gene are MNHEY and SMNVEV (reference sequence). The trim removed 5 bases at V and 8 bases at J, leaving 15 bases unmatched. The CDR3 DNA follows: TGTGCCAGCAGTGAATCTCCAAGGACTAGTTTACATGAGCAGTTCTTC. Translation gives CASSESPRTSLHEQFF.

This clone was seen once. The gene calls are TRBV15 and TRBJ2-2; D is unclear. CDR1 is LNHNV and CDR2 is YYDKDF in the germline V gene (reference sequence). Trimming left V 0 bases short and J 4 bases short, with 6 bases between. The CDR3 has 14 residues. This CDR3 is CATSRDSGTGELFF. The DNA of the CDR3 is TGTGCCACCAGCAGAGATAGTGGCACCGGGGAGCTGTTTTTT.

This clone was observed once. This chain connects TRBV5-1 to TRBJ2-7; 8 bases fit TRBD1. The CDR3 runs to 14 residues. Germline CDR1 is SGHRS and CDR2 is YFSETQ. Unmatched junction bases numbered 9, after V lost 4 bases and J lost 6 bases. The CDR3: CASSEQDRAVEQYF. DNA for the CDR3: TGCGCCAGCAGCGAGCAGGACAGGGCTGTCGAGCAGTACTTC. Full variable domain (rest looked up from reference TRBV5-1 and TRBJ2-7): KAGVTQTPRYLIKTRGQQVTLSCSPISGHRSVSWYQQTPGQGLQFLFEYFSETQRNKGNFPGRFSGRQFSNSRSEMNVSTLELGDSALYLCASSEQDRAVEQYFGPGTRLTVT.

The V gene is TRBV19, the J gene TRBJ2-7, with a weak D call TRBD1 (5 bases). Germline CDR1 is LNHDA and CDR2 is SQIVND (reference sequence). The V end was cut by 10 bases, the J end by 6 bases, with 13 bases between. The CDR3 runs 11 residues. CDR3 nucleotides: TGTGCCACGCTAAAGGGGTCCGAGCAGTACTTC. Protein product: CATLKGSEQYF.